Each of the 24 T cell receptor beta chains below was sequenced from the same sample in a study of identical twins. TCRdb fed the 5' RACE reads into MiXCR, producing one record per CDR3 protein. The sample records 400,000 to 500,000 distinct CDR3 sequences, over 11% being singletons. The same data also went into a second study, on yellow fever vaccine responses in identical twins.

The sequenced sample was CD4+ T cells sorted from blood. The source is a woman under 30 in good health.

This chain uses TRBV7-8 with TRBJ2-7; 11 positions match TRBD2. Losses at the gene ends were 5 bases for V and 4 bases for J; bases not matched to a gene: 7. CDR3 size: 15 residues. Germline CDR1 is SGHVS and CDR2 is FQNEAQ. The CDR3 sequence is CASSALTSGIYEQYF. The DNA for the CDR3 is TGTGCCAGCAGCGCCTTGACTAGCGGGATTTACGAGCAGTACTTC.

This clonotype has a handful of counts. The genes are TRBV27 and TRBJ2-1; D gene uncertain. Trimming removed 6 bases at V and 5 bases at J, with 17 bases between. The CDR3 length is 15 residues. Germline CDR1 and CDR2: MNHEY and SMNVEV (reference sequence). The CDR3 protein is CASRVILPSDNEQFF. The CDR3 DNA is TGTGCCAGCAGGGTAATATTACCATCCGACAATGAGCAGTTCTTC.

The J gene is TRBJ1-1, the V gene TRBV5-1, with D tentatively TRBD1 (6 bases). CDR1 SGHRS and CDR2 YFSETQ come from the germline V gene. The CDR3 sequence is 15 residues long. Trimming removed 6 bases from V and 4 bases from J, with 19 bases in between. DNA of the CDR3: TGCGCCAGCACCCGGGGGAGGGGCAGGGGCACTGAAGCTTTCTTT. Its translation: CASTRGRGRGTEAFF.

This clonotype was picked up a small number of times. This chain joins TRBV5-1 and TRBJ1-3; D uncertain. Trimming took 4 bases from V and 0 from J, leaving 11 bases between them. Germline V gene lookup returns CDR1 SGHRS and CDR2 YFSETQ. This CDR3 is 15 amino acids long. Here the CDR3 DNA reads TGCGCCAGCAGCCAGGAGTCCTCCTCTGGAAACACCATATATTTT. This codes for CASSQESSSGNTIYF.

Comment on this clonotype: No conserved phenylalanine or tryptophan ends this CDR3, so it is likely a read error. The V and J genes are TRBV6-2 or TRBV6-3 and TRBJ2-7; D may be TRBD1 or TRBD2 (6 bases each). Trimming left V 0 bases short and J 3 bases short, with 12 bases between. Germline V gene data show CDR1 as MNHEY and CDR2 as SVGEGT. The CDR3 runs 15 residues. The DNA for the CDR3 is TGTGCCAGCAGTTACTCTCCGGGGGCCAACTACGAGCAGTACCTC. As protein: CASSYSPGANYEQYL.

This chain links TRBV20-1 with TRBJ2-1; perhaps TRBD2 as D (5 bases). In germline, CDR1 is DFQATT, CDR2 SNEGSKA (reference sequence). Trimming shortened V by 7 bases and J by 2 bases, and 6 bases separated the two germline ends. This CDR3 is built from 11 residues. This chain's CDR3 is CSVRAYNEQFF. The CDR3 bases are TGCAGTGTGAGGGCCTACAATGAGCAGTTCTTC.

This clonotype was recorded a few times. The chain is built from TRBV29-1 and TRBJ2-4; the match to TRBD2 covers 13 bases. CDR3 length: 14 residues. The V gene's germline CDR1 is SQVTM and CDR2 ANQGSEA. The V gene end was trimmed by 4 bases and the J gene end by 8 bases; junction bases not matched to a gene: 5. The CDR3 here is CSVGFGLAGDIQYF. The CDR3 coding sequence is TGCAGCGTTGGGTTCGGACTAGCGGGGGACATTCAGTACTTC.

This clonotype has just a few counts. The germline gene is not matched at one end of the junction; a read error may be the cause. The V and J genes are TRBV6-2 or TRBV6-3 and TRBJ2-7, with 12 bases lining up with TRBD2. The CDR3 runs to 15 residues. Germline CDR1 and CDR2: MNHEY and SVGEGT. The CDR3 region has the DNA TGTGCCAGCAACCCCGGACTAGCGGGGTCCTACGGGCAGTACTTC. Translation: CASNPGLAGSYGQYF.

The chain carries TRBV10-3 and TRBJ2-3, with 8 bases that match TRBD2. Unmatched junction bases numbered 16, after V lost 11 bases and J lost 9 bases. The germline CDR1 and CDR2 sequences are ENHRY and SYGVKD. The CDR3 is 14 residues long. The CDR3 here is CAVQDSIGGGTQYF. Written as DNA, the CDR3 is TGTGCCGTTCAGGATTCGATTGGCGGGGGGACGCAGTATTTT.

In its sample, this clonotype was seen a few times. The CDR3 DNA reads as TGTGCCAGCAGTGAAGGGACAGGGCGCTACAATGAGCAGTTCTTC. This sequence encodes CASSEGTGRYNEQFF. V and J are TRBV6-1 and TRBJ2-1; TRBD1 agrees at 8 bases. Germline V CDR1 and CDR2: MNHNS, SASEGT. The CDR3 totals 15 residues. Germline trimming cut 1 base from V and 3 bases from J; bases unmatched to any gene: 2.

The sample holds a few counts of this clonotype. V gene TRBV6-1 combines with J gene TRBJ2-7; 8 positions agree with TRBD2. The CDR3 is 15 amino acids. Germline V gene data show CDR1 as MNHNS and CDR2 as SASEGT. V lost 6 bases and J lost 6; bases outside the gene matches: 13. The CDR3 coding sequence is TGTGCCAGCAGATCTAGCGGGTCATCTTCTGGCGAGCAGTACTTC. Protein product: CASRSSGSSSGEQYF.

The sample holds a few counts of this clonotype. The V gene is TRBV10-3, the J gene TRBJ2-7; TRBD2 is a possible D gene (6 bases). V was cut by 4 bases and J by 3 bases, with 10 bases left in between. CDR3 length equals 13 residues. CDR1 is ENHRY, CDR2 SYGVKD, per germline. CDR3 sequence reads: CAISVGGIYEQYF. The CDR3, as DNA: TGTGCCATCAGTGTAGGCGGGATCTACGAGCAGTACTTC.

This clonotype was counted only a few times. The rearrangement links TRBV29-1 to TRBJ1-3; D is unresolved. The germline CDR1 and CDR2 sequences are SQVTM and ANQGSEA. V was trimmed by 4 bases and J by 0 bases, leaving 4 bases between them. The CDR3 spans 12 residues. CDR3 coding DNA: TGCAGCGTTGTCTTCTCTGGAAACACCATATATTTT. It encodes CSVVFSGNTIYF.

This clonotype was seen repeatedly, ten times or more. The gene calls are TRBV5-1 and TRBJ2-7, with 7 bases identical to TRBD1. The CDR3 spans 15 residues. Losses at the gene ends were 4 bases for V and 3 bases for J; bases not matched to a gene: 10. CDR1 is SGHRS and CDR2 is YFSETQ in the germline V gene. CDR3 region: CASSNRQGDIYEQYF. As DNA, the CDR3 is TGCGCCAGCAGCAACCGCCAGGGGGACATCTACGAGCAGTACTTC.

This clonotype was recorded a few times. V is TRBV7-8 and J is TRBJ2-5, with TRBD2 identical over 14 bases. The CDR3 spans 20 residues. Trimming removed 3 bases from V and 1 base from J; junction bases left unmatched: 13. Germline V gives CDR1 SGHVS, CDR2 FQNEAQ. Here the CDR3 reads CASSFRPGTSGGEIQETQYF. For the CDR3, the DNA is TGTGCCAGCAGCTTCAGACCCGGGACTAGCGGGGGAGAAATCCAAGAGACCCAGTACTTC.

This clonotype was counted many times. Here the CDR3 reads CASSQGATEAFF. CDR3 nucleotide sequence: TGTGCCAGCTCACAGGGGGCTACTGAAGCTTTCTTT. The chain joins TRBV18 to TRBJ1-1; 7 bases are a match to TRBD1. V was clipped by 4 bases and J by 5 bases; unmatched bases: 1. This CDR3 is built from 12 residues. CDR1 KGHSH and CDR2 LQKENI come from the germline V gene.

In this sample, this clonotype turned up a few times. The chain has TRBV7-3 and TRBJ2-2, with a tentative D call TRBD1 (6 bases). The CDR3 consists of 14 residues. Trimming cost V 0 bases and J 6 bases, with 8 bases left between them. The V gene's germline CDR1 is SGHTA and CDR2 FQGTGA. CDR3 region: CASSLTGTPGELFF. The CDR3 bases are TGTGCCAGCAGCTTAACCGGGACACCCGGGGAGCTGTTTTTT.

The gene calls are TRBV20-1 and TRBJ2-5; 9 bases align to TRBD2. This CDR3 contains 16 residues. CDR1 DFQATT and CDR2 SNEGSKA come from the germline V gene (reference sequence). J was trimmed by 7 bases and V by 5 bases; bases with no gene match: 17. The DNA of the CDR3 is TGCAGTGCTGGGGATCTAGCGGGGCTCGTGGGGCTGACCCAGTACTTC. Amino acids: CSAGDLAGLVGLTQYF.

This clonotype was counted only a few times. J is TRBJ2-7 and V is TRBV3-1; 13 bases agree with TRBD2. Germline trimming cut 4 bases from V and 2 bases from J; bases unmatched to any gene: 11. The CDR3 covers 18 residues. The germline CDR1 and CDR2 sequences are LGHDT and YNNKEL (reference sequence). The CDR3 here is CASSPTGTSGKRTYEQYF. The CDR3 DNA sequence: TGTGCCAGCAGCCCAACCGGGACTAGCGGGAAGAGAACCTACGAGCAGTACTTC.

This clonotype was observed a handful of times. The genes are TRBV27 and TRBJ2-3; D is perhaps TRBD2 (6 bases). V shed 4 bases and J shed 3 bases, with 17 bases lying between them. CDR3 size: 16 residues. From germline, CDR1 is MNHEY and CDR2 SMNVEV (reference sequence). CDR3 residues: CASSSRGNGGTDTQYF. The CDR3 DNA is TGTGCCAGCAGTTCGCGGGGAAACGGTGGGACAGATACGCAGTATTTT.

This clonotype was seen more than once but under ten times. The rearrangement links TRBV5-1 to TRBJ1-1; D unclear. Germline CDR1 SGHRS, CDR2 YFSETQ. Trimming pared 2 bases from V and 5 bases from J, leaving 19 bases between. This CDR3 comprises 16 residues. The CDR3 is CASSFALSVGRTEAFF. Written as DNA, the CDR3 is TGCGCCAGCAGCTTCGCATTGAGTGTGGGTAGGACTGAAGCTTTCTTT.

In its sample, this clonotype was seen many times. The gene calls are TRBV7-9 and TRBJ2-4; D ambiguous. CDR1 SEHNR and CDR2 FQNEAQ come from the germline V gene (reference sequence). With 1 base removed from V and 5 bases from J, the gap between germline ends came to 6 bases. CDR3 size: 13 residues. CDR3 DNA sequence: TGTGCCAGCAGCTTAGACTACCAAAACATTCAGTACTTC. Its protein product is CASSLDYQNIQYF. Variable domain in full (rest from reference TRBV7-9 and TRBJ2-4): DTGVSQNPRHKITKRGQNVTFRCDPISEHNRLYWYRQTLGQGPEFLTYFQNEAQLEKSRLLSDRFSAERPKGSFSTLEIQRTEQGDSAMYLCASSLDYQNIQYFGAGTRLSVL.

This clonotype occurred a few times. This chain joins TRBV6-2 or TRBV6-3 and TRBJ1-1; D call uncertain. Germline CDR1 is MNHEY and CDR2 is SVGEGT. V gave up 8 bases and J gave up 7 bases, with 8 bases separating them. The CDR3 runs to 10 residues. The DNA of the CDR3 is TGTGCCAGCCGCGGAATTGAAGCTTTCTTT. Residues: CASRGIEAFF.

V is TRBV27 and J is TRBJ2-5; D may be TRBD1 (6 bases). Germline CDR1 MNHEY, CDR2 SMNVEV (reference sequence). The CDR3 has 13 residues. V lost 3 bases and J 4 bases, leaving 9 bases between the germline ends. The CDR3 DNA sequence: TGTGCCAGCAGTTTTTTAGGGGGAGAGACCCAGTACTTC. Translating it yields CASSFLGGETQYF.